This TCR beta chain was sequenced during a study of blood T cell repertoires in COVID-19 (TCRdb year 2020). About the study as a whole: Samples from collaborators originated in the United States, Italy and Spain and spanned both the acute and convalescent phases of COVID-19. The prospective study material was composed of cDNA or gDNA derived from T cells, B-cell-depleted T cells, or PBMCs. Subjects who had been exposed to COVID-19, were actively infected with it, or had recovered from it provided the deeply sampled blood TCRbeta repertoires that made up the dataset. A freely available public database, intended as a resource for researchers studying the immune response to SARS-CoV-2, is where the repertoires were released. Samples came from the ongoing ImmuneRACE study (first 160 participants) plus 1,254 subjects from 6 global collaborators. Sample metadata almost always included a de-identified subject ID, COVID-19 status, age in years and sex. Where available, HLA class I and class II types were taken from metadata supplied by the sample provider and were not determined by assay-based typing.

CDR1 and CDR2, per the germline V gene, are SGHVS and FQNEAQ. V is cut back by 5 bases and J by 2 bases, with 2 bases in the junction unmatched. Measured from the cysteine to the phenylalanine, the CDR3 is 15 residues long. Only CDR3 DNA remains: 45 bases, in frame from the first base. Collaborating institutions collected whole blood in K2EDTA tubes following their own protocols. Collaborator samples were shipped for TCRbeta analysis as frozen whole blood, isolated PBMCs, or DNA extracted from either sample type. TCRbeta CDR3 regions were amplified from genomic DNA by means of the immunoSEQ Assay, a bias-controlled multiplex PCR. The original pipeline was this. Nucleated cell counts per sample were estimated from amplification of reference gene primers within the assay. Sequence reads were collapsed and filtered to measure the absolute abundance of every unique TCRbeta CDR3 rearrangement. For each sample, productive Simpson clonality was calculated as the square root of Simpson's diversity index over productive rearrangements. TCRdb retrieved this table from immuneACCESS and kept in-frame rearrangements only. Not all clones are present; in checked studies, unresolved V genes account for under half, and no reason is known for the remainder. V, J and clone size were drawn from that table, and D and trimming were deduced from the DNA. The sample contains roughly 100,000 clones, roughly 82% of them found a single time. The ten largest clonotypes hold approximately 20% of the sample.

Beyond this particular receptor, the publication reports: How much clinical and demographic metadata was included differed by source and by participant, and the metadata was provided uncurated.

Regarding this clone: No antigen is known for it. It has no much larger one-base neighbor in the sample; base qualities were not kept.

Sequenced input: peripheral blood. This clonotype was sampled from an older man with acute or convalescent COVID-19. The chain is assembled from TRBV7-8 and TRBJ1-3; TRBD1 agrees with 11 junctional bases. The nucleotides read TGTGCCAGCAGCATGGACAGGGGGCCTGGAAACACCATATATTTT. This translates into CASSMDRGPGNTIYF.